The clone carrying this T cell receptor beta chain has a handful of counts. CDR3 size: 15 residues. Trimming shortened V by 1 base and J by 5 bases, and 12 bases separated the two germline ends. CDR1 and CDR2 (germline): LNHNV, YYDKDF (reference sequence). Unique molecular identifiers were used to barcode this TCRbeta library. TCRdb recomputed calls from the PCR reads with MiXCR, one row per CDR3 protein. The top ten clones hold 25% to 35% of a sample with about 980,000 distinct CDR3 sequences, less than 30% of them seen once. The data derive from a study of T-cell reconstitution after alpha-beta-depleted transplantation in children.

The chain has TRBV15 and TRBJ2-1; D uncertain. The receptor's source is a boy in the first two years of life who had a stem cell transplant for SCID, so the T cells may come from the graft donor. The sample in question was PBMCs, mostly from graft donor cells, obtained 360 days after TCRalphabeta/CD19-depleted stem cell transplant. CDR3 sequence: CATSRVLSANNEQFF. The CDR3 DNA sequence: TGTGCCACCAGCAGAGTTCTGAGCGCAAACAATGAGCAGTTCTTC.